These T cell receptor beta chains were read from a single sample in a study of T cell responses to AZD1222 COVID-19 vaccine. Assay used: immunoSEQ multiplex PCR; TCRdb lists only in-frame clones, some missing. The profile shows approximately 120,000 clones, about 85% of them singletons. Source: peripheral blood, taken 28 days after the second AZD1222 dose. Receptor source: an adult who received the AZD1222 COVID-19 vaccine. Each CDR3 is given with its conserved first and last residue. D genes are given only for firm matches.

v_call	d_call	j_call	cdr3_nt	cdr3_aa
TRBV19	.	TRBJ2-7	TGTGCCAGTAGTATTGGCGGGCAGGGGATCGTCGAGCAGTACTTC	CASSIGGQGIVEQYF
TRBV5-1	TRBD2	TRBJ2-1	TGCGCCAGCAACCCGGGACTAGCGGGCCGGAGTGAGCAGTTCTTC	CASNPGLAGRSEQFF
TRBV7-2	TRBD1	TRBJ2-1	TGTGCCAGCAGCTTATCGGACAGGTCCTACAATGAGCAGTTCTTC	CASSLSDRSYNEQFF
TRBV28	.	TRBJ2-7	TGTGCCAGCAGTCCTCTCGAAGAGCAGTACTTC	CASSPLEEQYF
TRBV7-8	.	TRBJ1-1	TGTGCCAGCAGCCCCATGGACCGCATGAACACTGAAGCTTTCTTT	CASSPMDRMNTEAFF
TRBV7-6	.	TRBJ1-2	TGTGCCAGCAGCCCAAAAGGGCCGGGGCACTCAGCCGGCTACACCTTC	CASSPKGPGHSAGYTF
TRBV6-5	.	TRBJ1-5	TGTGCCAGCAGCCCCGGGTCGATGGTTCAGCCCCAGCATTTT	CASSPGSMVQPQHF
TRBV11-2	.	TRBJ2-1	TGTGCCAGCAGCTTAAACCCCGACAGCCTCTCCTACAATGAGCAGTTCTTC	CASSLNPDSLSYNEQFF
TRBV19	.	TRBJ2-1	TGTGCCAGTAAGGGGATGGGTGTGAATGAGCAGTTCTTC	CASKGMGVNEQFF
TRBV5-4	TRBD1	TRBJ1-4	TGTGCCAGCAGCTTAGACAGGGCAGGTGATCGACTGTTTTTT	CASSLDRAGDRLFF
TRBV5-1	.	TRBJ1-2	TGCGCCAGCAGCCACGACAGTAACTATGGCTACACCTTC	CASSHDSNYGYTF
TRBV2	.	TRBJ1-6	TGTGCCAGCAGTGAAACGGGCCGCAATTCACCCCTCCACTTT	CASSETGRNSPLHF
TRBV30	.	TRBJ1-4	TGTGCCTGGGGCGGGGACGTTGCTAATGAAAAACTGTTTTTT	CAWGGDVANEKLFF